This TCR beta chain came from a study of T cell responses to AZD1222 COVID-19 vaccine. In the study overall: Investigators merged groups given second doses at roughly 4 or roughly 12 weeks.

Profiling relied on immunoSEQ multiplex PCR, and the TCRdb table lists in-frame clones only, not all of them. The repertoire has 63,000 or so clones, over 75% of them found once; the top ten carry roughly a fifth. V trimming: 4 bases; J trimming: 0 bases; junction bases outside the gene matches: 1. The CDR3 is 16 residues long. Germline CDR1 and CDR2: MNHNS and SASEGT. A word on this clone: What it binds is not known.

Study findings and constraints: No repertoire was sampled before or during the peak T cell response, only after it. CD4 TCRs associated with vaccination spanned spike, dominating at 160-218 and 743-854.

The sequencing used peripheral blood, collected on day 0 of AZD1222 vaccination. The rearrangement uses TRBV6-1 and TRBJ2-3, with 13 positions matching TRBD2. The origin of this receptor is an adult in good health. This CDR3 reads CASSATSGGSTDTQYF. The CDR3 bases are TGTGCCAGCAGTGCGACTAGCGGGGGGAGCACAGATACGCAGTATTTT.